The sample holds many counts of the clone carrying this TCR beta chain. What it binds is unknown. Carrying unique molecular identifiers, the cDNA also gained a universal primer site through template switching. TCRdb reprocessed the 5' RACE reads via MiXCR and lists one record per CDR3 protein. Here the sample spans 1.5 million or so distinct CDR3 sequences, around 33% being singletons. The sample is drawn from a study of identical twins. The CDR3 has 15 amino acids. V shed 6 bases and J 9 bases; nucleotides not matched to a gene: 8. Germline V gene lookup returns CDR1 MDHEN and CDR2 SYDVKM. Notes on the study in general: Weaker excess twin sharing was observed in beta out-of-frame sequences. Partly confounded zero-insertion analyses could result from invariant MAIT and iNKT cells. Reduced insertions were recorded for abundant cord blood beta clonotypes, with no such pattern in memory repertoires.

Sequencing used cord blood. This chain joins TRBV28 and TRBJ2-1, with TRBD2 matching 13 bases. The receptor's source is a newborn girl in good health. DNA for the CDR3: TGTGCCAGCAGCCTACCGGGACTAGCGGGGTCTGAGCAGTTCTTC. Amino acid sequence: CASSLPGLAGSEQFF.